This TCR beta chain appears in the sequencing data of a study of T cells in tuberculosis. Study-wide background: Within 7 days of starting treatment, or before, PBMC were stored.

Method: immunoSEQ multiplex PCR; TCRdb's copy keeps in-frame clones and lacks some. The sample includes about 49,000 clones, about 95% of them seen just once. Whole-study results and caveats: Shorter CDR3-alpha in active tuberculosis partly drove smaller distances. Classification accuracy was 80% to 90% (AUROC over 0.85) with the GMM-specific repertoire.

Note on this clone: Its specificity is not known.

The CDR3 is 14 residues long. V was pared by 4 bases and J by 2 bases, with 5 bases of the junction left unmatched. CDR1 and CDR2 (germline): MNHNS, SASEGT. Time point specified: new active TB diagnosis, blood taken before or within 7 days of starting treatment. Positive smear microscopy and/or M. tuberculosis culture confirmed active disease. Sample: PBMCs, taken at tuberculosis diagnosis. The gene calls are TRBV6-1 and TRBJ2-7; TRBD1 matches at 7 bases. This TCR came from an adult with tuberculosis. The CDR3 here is CASSVTGTAYEQYF. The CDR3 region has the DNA TGTGCCAGCAGTGTTACCGGGACAGCCTACGAGCAGTACTTC.